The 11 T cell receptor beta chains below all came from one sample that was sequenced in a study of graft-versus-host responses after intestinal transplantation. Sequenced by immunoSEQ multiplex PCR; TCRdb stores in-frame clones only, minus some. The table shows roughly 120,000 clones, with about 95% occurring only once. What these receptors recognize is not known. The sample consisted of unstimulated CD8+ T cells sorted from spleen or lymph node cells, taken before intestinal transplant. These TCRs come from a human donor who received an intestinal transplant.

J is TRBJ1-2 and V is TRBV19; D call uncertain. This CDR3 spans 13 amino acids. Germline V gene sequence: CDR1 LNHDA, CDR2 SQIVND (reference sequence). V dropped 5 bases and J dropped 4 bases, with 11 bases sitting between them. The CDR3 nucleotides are TGTGCCAGTAGTTTAACAGAAAGCTATGGCTACACCTTC. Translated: CASSLTESYGYTF. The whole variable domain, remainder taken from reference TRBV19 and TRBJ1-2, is DGGITQSPKYLFRKEGQNVTLSCEQNLNHDAMYWYRQDPGQGLRLIYYSQIVNDFQKGDIAEGYSVSREKKESFPLTVTSAQKNPTAFYLCASSLTESYGYTFGSGTRLTVV.

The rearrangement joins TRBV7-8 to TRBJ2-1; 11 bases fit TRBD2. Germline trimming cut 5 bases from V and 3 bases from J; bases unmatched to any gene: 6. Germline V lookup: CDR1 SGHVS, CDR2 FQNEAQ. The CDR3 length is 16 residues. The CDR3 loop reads CASSPASGRNYNEQFF. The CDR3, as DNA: TGTGCCAGCAGCCCCGCTAGCGGGAGGAACTACAATGAGCAGTTCTTC.

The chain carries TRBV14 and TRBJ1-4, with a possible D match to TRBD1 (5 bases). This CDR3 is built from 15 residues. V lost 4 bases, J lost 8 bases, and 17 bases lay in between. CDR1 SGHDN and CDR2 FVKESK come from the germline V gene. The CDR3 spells CASSLFRGLGEKLFF. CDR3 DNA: TGTGCCAGCAGCCTCTTCCGGGGGTTGGGAGAAAAACTGTTTTTT.

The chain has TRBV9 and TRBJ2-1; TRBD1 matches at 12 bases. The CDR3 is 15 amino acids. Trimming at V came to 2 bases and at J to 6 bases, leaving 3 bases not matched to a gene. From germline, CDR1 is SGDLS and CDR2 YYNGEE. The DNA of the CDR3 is TGTGCCAGCAGCGTTCCGGGACAGGGGGCCAATGAGCAGTTCTTC. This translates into CASSVPGQGANEQFF.

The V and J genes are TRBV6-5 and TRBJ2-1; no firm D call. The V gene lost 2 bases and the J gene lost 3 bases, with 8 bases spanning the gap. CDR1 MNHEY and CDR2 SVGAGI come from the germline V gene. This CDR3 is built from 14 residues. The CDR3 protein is CASSYGTDYNEQFF. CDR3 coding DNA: TGTGCCAGCAGTTACGGAACGGACTACAATGAGCAGTTCTTC.

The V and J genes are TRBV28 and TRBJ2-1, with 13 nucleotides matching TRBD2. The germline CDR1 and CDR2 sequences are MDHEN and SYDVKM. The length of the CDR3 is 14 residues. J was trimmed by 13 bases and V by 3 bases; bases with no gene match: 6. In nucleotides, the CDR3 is TGTGCCAGCAGTTTCGGACTAGCGGGAGCCGAACAGTTCTTC. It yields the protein CASSFGLAGAEQFF.

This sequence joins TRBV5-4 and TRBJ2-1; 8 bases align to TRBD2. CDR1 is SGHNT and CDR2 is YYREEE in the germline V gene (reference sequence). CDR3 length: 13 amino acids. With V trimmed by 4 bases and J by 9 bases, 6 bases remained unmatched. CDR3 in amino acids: CASSATSAAEQFF. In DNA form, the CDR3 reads TGTGCCAGCAGCGCGACTAGCGCGGCTGAGCAGTTCTTC.

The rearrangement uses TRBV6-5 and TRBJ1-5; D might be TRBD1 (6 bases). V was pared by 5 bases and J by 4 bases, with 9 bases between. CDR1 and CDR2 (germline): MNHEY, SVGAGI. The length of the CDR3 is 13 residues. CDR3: CASSADSNQPQHF. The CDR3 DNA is TGTGCCAGCAGTGCGGACAGTAATCAGCCCCAGCATTTT.

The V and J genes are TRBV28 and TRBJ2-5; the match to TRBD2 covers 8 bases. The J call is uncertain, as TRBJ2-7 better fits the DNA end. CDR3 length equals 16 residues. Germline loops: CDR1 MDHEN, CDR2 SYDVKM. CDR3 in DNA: TGTGCCAGCAGTTTTTCCACAGCGGGAGTGAATTACGAGCAGTACTTC. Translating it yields CASSFSTAGVNYEQYF.

The CDR3 coding sequence is TGTGCCAGCAGTTTATACGGCCTTAACTATGGCTACACCTTC. Translating gives CASSLYGLNYGYTF. The chain joins TRBV28 to TRBJ1-2; D is unclear. This CDR3 has 14 residues. V dropped 1 base and J dropped 1 base, with 7 bases sitting between them. Germline V gene data show CDR1 as MDHEN and CDR2 as SYDVKM.

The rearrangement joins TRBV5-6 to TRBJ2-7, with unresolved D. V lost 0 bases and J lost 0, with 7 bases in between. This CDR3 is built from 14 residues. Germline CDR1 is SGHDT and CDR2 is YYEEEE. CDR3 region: CASSLDSLSYEQYF. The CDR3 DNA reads TGTGCCAGCAGCTTGGACAGCCTCTCCTACGAGCAGTACTTC.